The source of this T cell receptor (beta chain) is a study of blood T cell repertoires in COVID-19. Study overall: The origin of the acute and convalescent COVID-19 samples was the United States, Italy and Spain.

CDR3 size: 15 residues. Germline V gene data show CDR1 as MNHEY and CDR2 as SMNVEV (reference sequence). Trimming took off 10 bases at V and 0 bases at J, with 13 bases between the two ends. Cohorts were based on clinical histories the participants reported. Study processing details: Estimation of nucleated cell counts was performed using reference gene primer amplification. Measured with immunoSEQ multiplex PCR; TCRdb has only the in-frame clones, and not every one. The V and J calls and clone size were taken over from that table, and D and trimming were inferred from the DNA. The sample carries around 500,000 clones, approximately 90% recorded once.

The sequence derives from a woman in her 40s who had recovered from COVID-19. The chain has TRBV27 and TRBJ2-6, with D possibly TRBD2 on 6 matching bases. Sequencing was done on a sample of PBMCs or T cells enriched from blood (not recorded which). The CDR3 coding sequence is TGTGCCACGTCGGGACTCCCCTCTGGGGCCAACGTCCTGACTTTC. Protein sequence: CATSGLPSGANVLTF.